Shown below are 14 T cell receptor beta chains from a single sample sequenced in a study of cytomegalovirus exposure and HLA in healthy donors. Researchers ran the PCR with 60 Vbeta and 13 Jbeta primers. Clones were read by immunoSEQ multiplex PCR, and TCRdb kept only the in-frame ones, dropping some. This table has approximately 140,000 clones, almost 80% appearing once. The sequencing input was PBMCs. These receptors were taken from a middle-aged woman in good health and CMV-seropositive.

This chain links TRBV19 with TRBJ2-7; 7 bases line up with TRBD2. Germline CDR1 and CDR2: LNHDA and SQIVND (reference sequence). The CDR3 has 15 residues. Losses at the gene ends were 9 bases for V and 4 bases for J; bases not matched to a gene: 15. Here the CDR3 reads CASLGWRGGTYEQYF. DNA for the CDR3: TGTGCCAGCCTCGGGTGGCGGGGAGGGACTTACGAGCAGTACTTC.

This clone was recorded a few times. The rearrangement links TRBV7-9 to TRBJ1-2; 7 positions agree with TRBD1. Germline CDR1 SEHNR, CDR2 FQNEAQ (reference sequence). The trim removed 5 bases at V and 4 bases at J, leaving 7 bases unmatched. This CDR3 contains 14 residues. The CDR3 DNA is TGTGCCAGCAGCGCTTCAGGGGGGAGCTATGGCTACACCTTC. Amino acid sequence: CASSASGGSYGYTF.

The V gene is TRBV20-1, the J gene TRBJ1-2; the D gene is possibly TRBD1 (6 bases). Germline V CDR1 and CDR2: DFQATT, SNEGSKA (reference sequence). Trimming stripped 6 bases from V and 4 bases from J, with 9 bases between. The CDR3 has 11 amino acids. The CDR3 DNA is TGCAGTGCAGGGGGACCCTATGGCTACACCTTC. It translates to CSAGGPYGYTF.

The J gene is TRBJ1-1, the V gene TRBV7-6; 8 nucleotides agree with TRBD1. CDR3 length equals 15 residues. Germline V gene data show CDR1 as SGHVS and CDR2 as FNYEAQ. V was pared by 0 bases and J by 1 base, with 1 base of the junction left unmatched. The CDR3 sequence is CASSLAGQGNTEAFF. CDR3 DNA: TGTGCCAGCAGCTTAGCTGGACAGGGGAACACTGAAGCTTTCTTT.

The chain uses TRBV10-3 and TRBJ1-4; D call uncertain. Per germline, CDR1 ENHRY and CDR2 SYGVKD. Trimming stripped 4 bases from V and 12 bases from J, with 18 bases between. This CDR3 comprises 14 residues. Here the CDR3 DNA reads TGTGCCATCAGTGGGGAGGGCATCCCCGGAGAACTGTTTTTT. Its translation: CAISGEGIPGELFF.

The CDR3 DNA sequence: TGTGCCAGTAGTCCGACAGGGAATACTGAAGCTTTCTTT. Translation gives CASSPTGNTEAFF. The V gene is TRBV19, the J gene TRBJ1-1, with 7 positions matching TRBD1. With V trimmed by 5 bases and J by 5 bases, 5 bases remained unmatched. CDR3 length: 13 residues. CDR1 LNHDA and CDR2 SQIVND come from the germline V gene (reference sequence).

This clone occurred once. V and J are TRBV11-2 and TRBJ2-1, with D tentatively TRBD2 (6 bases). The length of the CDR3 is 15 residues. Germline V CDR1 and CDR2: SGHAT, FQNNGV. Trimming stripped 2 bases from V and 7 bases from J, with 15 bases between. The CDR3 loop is CASSLRRDRLNEQFF. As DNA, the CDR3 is TGTGCCAGCAGCTTACGGCGGGACCGGTTGAATGAGCAGTTCTTC. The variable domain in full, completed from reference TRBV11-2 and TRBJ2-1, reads EAGVAQSPRYKIIEKRQSVAFWCNPISGHATLYWYQQILGQGPKLLIQFQNNGVVDDSQLPKDRFSAERLKGVDSTLKIQPAKLEDSAVYLCASSLRRDRLNEQFFGPGTRLTVL.

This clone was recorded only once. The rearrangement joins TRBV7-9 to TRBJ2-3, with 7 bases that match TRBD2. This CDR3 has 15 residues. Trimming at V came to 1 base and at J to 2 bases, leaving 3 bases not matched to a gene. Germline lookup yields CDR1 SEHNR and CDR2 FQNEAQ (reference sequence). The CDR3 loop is CASSLGGLVTDTQYF. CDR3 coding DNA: TGTGCCAGCAGCTTAGGAGGACTAGTCACAGATACGCAGTATTTT.

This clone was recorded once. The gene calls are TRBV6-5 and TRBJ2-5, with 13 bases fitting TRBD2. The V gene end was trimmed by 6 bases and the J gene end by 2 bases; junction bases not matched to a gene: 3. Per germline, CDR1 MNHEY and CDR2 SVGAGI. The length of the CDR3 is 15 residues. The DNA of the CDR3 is TGTGCCAGCAGGCCGGGACTAGCGGGACAAGAGACCCAGTACTTC. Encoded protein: CASRPGLAGQETQYF.

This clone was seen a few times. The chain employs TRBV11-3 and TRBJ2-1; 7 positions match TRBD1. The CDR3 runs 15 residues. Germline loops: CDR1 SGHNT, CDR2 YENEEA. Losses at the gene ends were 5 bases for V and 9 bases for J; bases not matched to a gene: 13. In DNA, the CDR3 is TGTGCCAGCAGCCTCGTTGCAGGGGGTGGTGGTGAGCAGTTCTTC. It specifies CASSLVAGGGGEQFF.

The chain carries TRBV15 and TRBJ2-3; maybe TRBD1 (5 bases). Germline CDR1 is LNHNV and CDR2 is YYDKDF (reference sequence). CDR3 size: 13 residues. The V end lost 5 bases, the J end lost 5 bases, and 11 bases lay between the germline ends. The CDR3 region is CATSEVQGDTQYF. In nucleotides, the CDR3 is TGTGCCACCAGCGAAGTCCAGGGAGATACGCAGTATTTT.

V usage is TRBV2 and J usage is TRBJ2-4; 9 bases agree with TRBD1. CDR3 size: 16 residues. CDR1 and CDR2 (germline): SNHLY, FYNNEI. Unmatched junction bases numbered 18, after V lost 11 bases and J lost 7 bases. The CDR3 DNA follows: TGTGCCGGCAAGGAGGGGGGACAGGGACTACGGAACATTCAGTACTTC. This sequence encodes CAGKEGGQGLRNIQYF.

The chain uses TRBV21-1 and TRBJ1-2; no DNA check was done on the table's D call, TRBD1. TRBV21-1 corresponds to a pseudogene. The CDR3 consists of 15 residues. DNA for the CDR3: TGTGCCAGCAGCAAATGTGAACAGGGGAACTATGGCTACACCTTC. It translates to CASSKCEQGNYGYTF.

The CDR3 nucleotides read TGTGCCAGCTCACAGTGGACGGTGGGGGGAGAGACCCAGTACTTC. It is translated as CASSQWTVGGETQYF. This rearrangement joins TRBV18 to TRBJ2-5, with D perhaps matching TRBD2 (6 bases). V dropped 4 bases and J dropped 4 bases, with 16 bases sitting between them. The length of the CDR3 is 15 residues. The germline CDR1 and CDR2 sequences are KGHSH and LQKENI.